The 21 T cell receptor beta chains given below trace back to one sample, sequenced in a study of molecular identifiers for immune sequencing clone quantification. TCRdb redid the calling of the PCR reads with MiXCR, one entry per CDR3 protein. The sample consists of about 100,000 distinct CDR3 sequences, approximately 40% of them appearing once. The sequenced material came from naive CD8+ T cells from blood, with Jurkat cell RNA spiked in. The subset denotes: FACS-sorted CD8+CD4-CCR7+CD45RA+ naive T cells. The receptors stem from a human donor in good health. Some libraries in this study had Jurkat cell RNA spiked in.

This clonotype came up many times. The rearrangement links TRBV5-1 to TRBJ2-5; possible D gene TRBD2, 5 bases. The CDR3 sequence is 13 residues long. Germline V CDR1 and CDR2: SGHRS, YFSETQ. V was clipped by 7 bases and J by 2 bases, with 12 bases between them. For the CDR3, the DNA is TGCGCCAGCGGACTTCAACATCAAGAGACCCAGTACTTC. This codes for CASGLQHQETQYF.

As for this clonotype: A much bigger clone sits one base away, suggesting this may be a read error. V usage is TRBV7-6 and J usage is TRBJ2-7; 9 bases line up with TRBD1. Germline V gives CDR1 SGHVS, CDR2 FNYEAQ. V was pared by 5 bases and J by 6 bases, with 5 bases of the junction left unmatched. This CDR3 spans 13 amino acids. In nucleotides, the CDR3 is TGTGCCAGCAGCCGGACAGGGGCCCGCGAGCAGTACTTC. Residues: CASSRTGAREQYF.

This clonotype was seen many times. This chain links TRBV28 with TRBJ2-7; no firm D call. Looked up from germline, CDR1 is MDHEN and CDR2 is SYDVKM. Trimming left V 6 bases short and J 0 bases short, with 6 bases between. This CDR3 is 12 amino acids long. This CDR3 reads CASRSDSYEQYF. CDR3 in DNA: TGTGCCAGCAGATCGGACTCCTACGAGCAGTACTTC.

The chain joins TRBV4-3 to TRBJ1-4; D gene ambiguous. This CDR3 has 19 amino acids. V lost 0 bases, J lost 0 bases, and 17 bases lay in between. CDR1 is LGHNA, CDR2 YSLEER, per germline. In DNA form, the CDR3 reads TGCGCCAGCAGCCAAGATTTGGGTCTGGGGATGGCAACTAATGAAAAACTGTTTTTT. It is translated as CASSQDLGLGMATNEKLFF.

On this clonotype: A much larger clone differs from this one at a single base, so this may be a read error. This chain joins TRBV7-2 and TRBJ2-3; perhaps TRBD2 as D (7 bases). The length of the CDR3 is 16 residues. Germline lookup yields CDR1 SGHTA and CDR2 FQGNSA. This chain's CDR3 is CARSLWRGGVTDTQYF. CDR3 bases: TGTGCCCGCAGCTTATGGAGGGGGGGGGTTACGGATACGCAGTATTTT.

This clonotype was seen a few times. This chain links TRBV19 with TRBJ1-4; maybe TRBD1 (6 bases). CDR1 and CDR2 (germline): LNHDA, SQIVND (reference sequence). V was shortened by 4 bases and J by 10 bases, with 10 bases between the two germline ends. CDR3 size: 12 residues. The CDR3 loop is CASSTRGAKLFF. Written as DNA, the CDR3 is TGTGCCAGTAGTACAAGGGGGGCAAAACTGTTTTTT.

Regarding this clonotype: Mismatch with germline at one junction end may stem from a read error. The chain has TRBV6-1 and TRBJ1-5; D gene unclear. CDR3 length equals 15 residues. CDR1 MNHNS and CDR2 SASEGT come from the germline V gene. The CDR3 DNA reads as TGCGCCAGCAGTGGATTTACGGATAGCAATCAGCCCCAGCATTTT. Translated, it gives CASSGFTDSNQPQHF.

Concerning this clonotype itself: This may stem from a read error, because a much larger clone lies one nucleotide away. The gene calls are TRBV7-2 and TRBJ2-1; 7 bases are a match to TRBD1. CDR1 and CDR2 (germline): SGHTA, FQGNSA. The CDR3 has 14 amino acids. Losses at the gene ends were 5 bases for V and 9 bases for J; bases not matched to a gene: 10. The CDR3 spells CASSIQGQDVEQFF. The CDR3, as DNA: TGTGCCAGCAGCATCCAAGGACAGGATGTTGAGCAGTTCTTC.

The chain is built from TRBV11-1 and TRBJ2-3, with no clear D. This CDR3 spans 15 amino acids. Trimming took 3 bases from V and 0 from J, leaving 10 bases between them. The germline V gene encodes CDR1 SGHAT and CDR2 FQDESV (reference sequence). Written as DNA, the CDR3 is TGTGCCAGCAGCTTCGTGGTTCGGAGCACAGATACGCAGTATTTT. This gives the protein CASSFVVRSTDTQYF. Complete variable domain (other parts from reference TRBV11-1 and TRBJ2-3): EAEVAQSPRYKITEKSQAVAFWCDPISGHATLYWYRQILGQGPELLVQFQDESVVDDSQLPKDRFSAERLKGVDSTLKIQPAELGDSAMYLCASSFVVRSTDTQYFGPGTRLTVL.

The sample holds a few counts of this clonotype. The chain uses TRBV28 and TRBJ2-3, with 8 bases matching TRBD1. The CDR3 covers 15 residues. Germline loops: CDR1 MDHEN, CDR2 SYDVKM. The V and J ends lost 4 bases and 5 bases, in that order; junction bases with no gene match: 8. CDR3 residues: CASSSPGQVQDTQYF. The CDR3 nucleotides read TGTGCCAGCAGTTCTCCGGGACAGGTCCAAGATACGCAGTATTTT.

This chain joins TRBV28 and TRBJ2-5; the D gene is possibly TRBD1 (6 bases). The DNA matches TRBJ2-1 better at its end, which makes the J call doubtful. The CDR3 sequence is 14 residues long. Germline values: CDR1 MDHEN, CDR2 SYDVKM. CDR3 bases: TGTGCCAGCCTTCTCCCGGACAGTCTAGAAACCCAGTTCTTC. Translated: CASLLPDSLETQFF.

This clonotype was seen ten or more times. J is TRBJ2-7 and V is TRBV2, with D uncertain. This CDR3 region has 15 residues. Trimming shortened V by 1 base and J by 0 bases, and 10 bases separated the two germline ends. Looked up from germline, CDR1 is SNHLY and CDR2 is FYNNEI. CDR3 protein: CASSEGHRSSYEQYF. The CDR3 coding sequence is TGTGCCAGCAGTGAAGGTCACCGAAGCTCCTACGAGCAGTACTTC.

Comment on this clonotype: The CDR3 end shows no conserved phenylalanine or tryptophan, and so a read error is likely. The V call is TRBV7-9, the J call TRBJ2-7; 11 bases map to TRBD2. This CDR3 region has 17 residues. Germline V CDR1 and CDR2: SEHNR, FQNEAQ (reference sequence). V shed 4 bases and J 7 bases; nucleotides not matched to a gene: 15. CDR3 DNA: TGTGCCAGCAGCTCCACCGACGTACTAGCGGGAGCATATGAGCAGTACCTC. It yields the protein CASSSTDVLAGAYEQYL.

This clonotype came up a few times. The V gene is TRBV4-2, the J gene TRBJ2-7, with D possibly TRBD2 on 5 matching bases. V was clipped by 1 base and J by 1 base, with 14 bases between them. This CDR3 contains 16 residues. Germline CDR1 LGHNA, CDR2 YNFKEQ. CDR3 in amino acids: CASSQVGREGSYEQYF. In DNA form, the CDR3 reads TGTGCCAGCAGCCAAGTAGGTCGGGAAGGGTCCTACGAGCAGTACTTC.

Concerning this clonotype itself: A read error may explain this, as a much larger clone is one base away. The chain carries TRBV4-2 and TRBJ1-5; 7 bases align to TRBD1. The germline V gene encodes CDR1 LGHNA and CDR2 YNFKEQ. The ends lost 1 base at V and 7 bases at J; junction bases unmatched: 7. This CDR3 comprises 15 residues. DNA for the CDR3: TGTGCCAGCAGCCAAGCTCAGCAGGGGGGCCAGCCCCAGCATTTT. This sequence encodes CASSQAQQGGQPQHF.

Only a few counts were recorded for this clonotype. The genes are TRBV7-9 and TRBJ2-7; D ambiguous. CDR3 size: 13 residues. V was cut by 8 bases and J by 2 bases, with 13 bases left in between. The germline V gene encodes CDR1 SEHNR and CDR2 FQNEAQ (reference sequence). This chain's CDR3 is CASRPGETYEQYF. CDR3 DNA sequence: TGTGCCAGCCGGCCGGGCGAGACCTACGAGCAGTACTTC. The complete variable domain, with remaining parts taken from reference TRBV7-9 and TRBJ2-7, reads DTGVSQNPRHKITKRGQNVTFRCDPISEHNRLYWYRQTLGQGPEFLTYFQNEAQLEKSRLLSDRFSAERPKGSFSTLEIQRTEQGDSAMYLCASRPGETYEQYFGPGTRLTVT.

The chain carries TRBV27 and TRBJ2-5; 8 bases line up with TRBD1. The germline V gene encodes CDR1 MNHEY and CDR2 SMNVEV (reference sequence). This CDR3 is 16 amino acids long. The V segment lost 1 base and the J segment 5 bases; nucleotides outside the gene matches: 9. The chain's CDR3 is CASSLFPGGEGETQYF. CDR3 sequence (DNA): TGTGCCAGCAGTTTATTCCCAGGGGGCGAGGGGGAGACCCAGTACTTC.

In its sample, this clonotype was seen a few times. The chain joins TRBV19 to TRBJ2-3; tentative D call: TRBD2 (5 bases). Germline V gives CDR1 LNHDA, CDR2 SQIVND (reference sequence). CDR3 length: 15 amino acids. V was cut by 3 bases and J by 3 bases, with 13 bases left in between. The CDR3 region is CASSIGVSLTDTQYF. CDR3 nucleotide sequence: TGTGCCAGTAGTATCGGGGTCAGTCTTACAGATACGCAGTATTTT. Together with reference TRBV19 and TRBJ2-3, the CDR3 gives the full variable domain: DGGITQSPKYLFRKEGQNVTLSCEQNLNHDAMYWYRQDPGQGLRLIYYSQIVNDFQKGDIAEGYSVSREKKESFPLTVTSAQKNPTAFYLCASSIGVSLTDTQYFGPGTRLTVL.

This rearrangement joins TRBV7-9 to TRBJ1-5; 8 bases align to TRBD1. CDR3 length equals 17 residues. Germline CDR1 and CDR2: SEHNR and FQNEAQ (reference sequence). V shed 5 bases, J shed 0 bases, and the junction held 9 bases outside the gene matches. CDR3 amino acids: CASSPGTGTYSNQPQHF. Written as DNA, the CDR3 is TGTGCCAGCAGCCCCGGGACAGGCACTTATAGCAATCAGCCCCAGCATTTT.

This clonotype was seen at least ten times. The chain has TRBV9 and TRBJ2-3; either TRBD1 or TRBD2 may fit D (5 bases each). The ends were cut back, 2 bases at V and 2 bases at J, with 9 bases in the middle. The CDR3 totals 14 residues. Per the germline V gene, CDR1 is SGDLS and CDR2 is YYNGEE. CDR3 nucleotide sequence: TGTGCCAGCAGCGTGGGACCTCACACAGATACGCAGTATTTT. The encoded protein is CASSVGPHTDTQYF.

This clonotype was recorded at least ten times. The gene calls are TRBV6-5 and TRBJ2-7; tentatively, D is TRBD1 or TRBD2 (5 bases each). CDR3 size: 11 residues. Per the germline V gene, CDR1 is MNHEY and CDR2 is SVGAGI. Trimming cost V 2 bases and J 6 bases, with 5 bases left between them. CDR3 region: CASSYGGEQYF. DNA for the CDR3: TGTGCCAGCAGTTACGGGGGCGAGCAGTACTTC.